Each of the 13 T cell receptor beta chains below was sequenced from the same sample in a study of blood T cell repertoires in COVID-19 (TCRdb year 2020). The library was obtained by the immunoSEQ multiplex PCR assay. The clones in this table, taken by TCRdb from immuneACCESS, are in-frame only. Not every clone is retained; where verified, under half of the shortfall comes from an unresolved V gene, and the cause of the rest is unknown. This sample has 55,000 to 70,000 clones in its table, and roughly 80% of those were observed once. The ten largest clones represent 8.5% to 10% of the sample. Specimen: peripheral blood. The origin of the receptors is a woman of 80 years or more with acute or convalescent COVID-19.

The CDR3 DNA is TGCGCCAGCAGCTTGGACAGTGGCTATGGCTACACCTTC. It translates to CASSLDSGYGYTF. This chain joins TRBV5-1 and TRBJ1-2; D ambiguous. This CDR3 has 13 amino acids. Deletions cut 0 bases from V and 4 bases from J, with 7 bases between. Germline lookup yields CDR1 SGHRS and CDR2 YFSETQ. The full variable domain, with the rest looked up from reference TRBV5-1 and TRBJ1-2, is KAGVTQTPRYLIKTRGQQVTLSCSPISGHRSVSWYQQTPGQGLQFLFEYFSETQRNKGNFPGRFSGRQFSNSRSEMNVSTLELGDSALYLCASSLDSGYGYTFGSGTRLTVV.

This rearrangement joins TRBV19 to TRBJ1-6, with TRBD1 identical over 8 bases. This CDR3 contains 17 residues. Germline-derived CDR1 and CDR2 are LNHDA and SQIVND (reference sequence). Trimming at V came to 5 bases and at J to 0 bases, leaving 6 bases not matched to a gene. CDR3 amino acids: CASSLRQGSSYNSPLHF. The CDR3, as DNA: TGTGCCAGTAGTCTTCGACAGGGGAGCTCCTATAATTCACCCCTCCACTTT. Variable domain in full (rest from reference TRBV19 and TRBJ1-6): DGGITQSPKYLFRKEGQNVTLSCEQNLNHDAMYWYRQDPGQGLRLIYYSQIVNDFQKGDIAEGYSVSREKKESFPLTVTSAQKNPTAFYLCASSLRQGSSYNSPLHFGNGTRLTVT.

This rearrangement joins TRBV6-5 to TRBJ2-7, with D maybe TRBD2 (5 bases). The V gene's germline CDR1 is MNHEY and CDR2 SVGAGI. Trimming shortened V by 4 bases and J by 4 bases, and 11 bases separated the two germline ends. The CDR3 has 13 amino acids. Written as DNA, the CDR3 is TGTGCCAGCAGTTTCAGGAGGTCTTACGAGCAGTACTTC. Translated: CASSFRRSYEQYF.

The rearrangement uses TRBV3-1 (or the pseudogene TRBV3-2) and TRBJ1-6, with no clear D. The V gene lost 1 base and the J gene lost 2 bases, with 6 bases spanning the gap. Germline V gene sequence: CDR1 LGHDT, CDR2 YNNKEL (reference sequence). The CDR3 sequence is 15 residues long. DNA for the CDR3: TGTGCCAGCAGCCAAGGACAACCCTATAATTCACCCCTCCACTTT. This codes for CASSQGQPYNSPLHF.

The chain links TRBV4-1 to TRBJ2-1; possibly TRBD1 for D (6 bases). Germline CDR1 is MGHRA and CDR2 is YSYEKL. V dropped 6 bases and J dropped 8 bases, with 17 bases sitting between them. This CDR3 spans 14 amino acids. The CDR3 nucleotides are TGCGCCAGCAGTTTTGGGGGCGTCAGGGATGAGCAGTTCTTC. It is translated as CASSFGGVRDEQFF.

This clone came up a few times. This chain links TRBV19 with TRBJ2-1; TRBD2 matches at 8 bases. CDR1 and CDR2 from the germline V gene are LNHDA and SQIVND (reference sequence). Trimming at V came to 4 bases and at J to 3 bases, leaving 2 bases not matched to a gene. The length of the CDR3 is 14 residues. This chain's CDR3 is CASSKLADYNEQFF. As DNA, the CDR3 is TGTGCCAGTAGTAAACTAGCGGACTACAATGAGCAGTTCTTC.

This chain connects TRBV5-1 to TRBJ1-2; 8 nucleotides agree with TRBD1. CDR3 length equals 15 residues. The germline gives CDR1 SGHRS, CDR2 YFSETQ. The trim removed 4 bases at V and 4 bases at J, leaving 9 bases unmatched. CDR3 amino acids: CASSDRQGLGYGYTF. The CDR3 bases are TGCGCCAGCAGCGATCGACAGGGGCTAGGCTATGGCTACACCTTC.

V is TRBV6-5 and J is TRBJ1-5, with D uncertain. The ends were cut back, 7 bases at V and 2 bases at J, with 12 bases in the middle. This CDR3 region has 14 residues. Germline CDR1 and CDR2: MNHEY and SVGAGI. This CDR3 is CASTPSGGNQPQHF. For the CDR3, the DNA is TGTGCCAGCACTCCCAGCGGTGGCAATCAGCCCCAGCATTTT.

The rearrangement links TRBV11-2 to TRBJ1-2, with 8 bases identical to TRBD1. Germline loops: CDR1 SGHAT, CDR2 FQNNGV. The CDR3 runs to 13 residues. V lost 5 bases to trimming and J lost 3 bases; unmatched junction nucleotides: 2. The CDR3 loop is CASSPDRDYGYTF. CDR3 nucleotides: TGTGCCAGCAGCCCGGACAGGGACTATGGCTACACCTTC.

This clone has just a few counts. This CDR3 is CASTLSTGLMYF. CDR3 nucleotides: TGTGCCAGCACTCTGTCCACAGGTTTGATGTACTTC. V is TRBV2 and J is TRBJ2-5; maybe TRBD1 (5 bases). CDR3 size: 12 residues. CDR1 is SNHLY, CDR2 FYNNEI, per germline. V was cut by 7 bases and J by 13 bases, with 19 bases left in between.

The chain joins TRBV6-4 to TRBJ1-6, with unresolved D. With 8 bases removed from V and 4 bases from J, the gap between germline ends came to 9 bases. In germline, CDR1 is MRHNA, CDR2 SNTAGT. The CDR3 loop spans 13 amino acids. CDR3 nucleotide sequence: TGTGCCAGCGGTCAGGCTTATAATTCACCCCTCCACTTT. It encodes CASGQAYNSPLHF.

CDR3 protein: CAIRFTGGDGYTF. The DNA for the CDR3 is TGTGCCATCAGATTCACAGGGGGAGATGGCTACACCTTC. The V call is TRBV10-3, the J call TRBJ1-2; 8 bases align to TRBD1. Germline CDR1 is ENHRY and CDR2 is SYGVKD. The CDR3 is 13 amino acids. With V trimmed by 6 bases and J by 6 bases, 6 bases remained unmatched.

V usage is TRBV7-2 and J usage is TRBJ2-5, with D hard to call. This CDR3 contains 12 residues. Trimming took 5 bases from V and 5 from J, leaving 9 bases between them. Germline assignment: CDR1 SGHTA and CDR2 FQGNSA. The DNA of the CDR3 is TGTGCCAGCAGCCGACCCGGGGAGACCCAGTACTTC. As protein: CASSRPGETQYF.